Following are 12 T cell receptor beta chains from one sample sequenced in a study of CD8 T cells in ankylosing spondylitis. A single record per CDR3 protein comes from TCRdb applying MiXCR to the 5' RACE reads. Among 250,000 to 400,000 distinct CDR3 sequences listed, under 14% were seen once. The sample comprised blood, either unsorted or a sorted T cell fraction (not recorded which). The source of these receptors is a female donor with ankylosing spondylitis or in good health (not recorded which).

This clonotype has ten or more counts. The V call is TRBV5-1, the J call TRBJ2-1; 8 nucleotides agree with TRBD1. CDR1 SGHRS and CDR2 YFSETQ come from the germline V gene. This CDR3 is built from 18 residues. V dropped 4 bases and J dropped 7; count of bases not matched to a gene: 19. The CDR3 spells CASSPGQGSGLTWNEQFF. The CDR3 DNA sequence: TGCGCCAGCAGCCCCGGACAGGGAAGCGGGTTGACCTGGAATGAGCAGTTCTTC.

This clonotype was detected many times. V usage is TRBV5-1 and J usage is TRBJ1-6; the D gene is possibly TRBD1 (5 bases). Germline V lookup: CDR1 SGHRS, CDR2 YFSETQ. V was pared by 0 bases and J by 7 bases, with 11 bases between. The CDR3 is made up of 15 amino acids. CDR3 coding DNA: TGCGCCAGCAGCTTGGGACAAACAGGAAATTCACCCCTCCACTTT. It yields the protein CASSLGQTGNSPLHF.

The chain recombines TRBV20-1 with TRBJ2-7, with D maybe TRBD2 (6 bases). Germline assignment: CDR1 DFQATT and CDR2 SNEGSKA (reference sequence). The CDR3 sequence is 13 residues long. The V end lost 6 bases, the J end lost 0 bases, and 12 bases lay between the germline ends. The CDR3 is CSATSGRSYEQYF. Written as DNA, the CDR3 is TGCAGTGCGACCAGCGGGCGCTCCTACGAGCAGTACTTC.

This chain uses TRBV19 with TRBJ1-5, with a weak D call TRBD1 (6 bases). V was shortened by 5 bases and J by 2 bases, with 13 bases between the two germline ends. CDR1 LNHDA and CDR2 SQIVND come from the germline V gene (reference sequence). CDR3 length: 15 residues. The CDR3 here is CASSVWAGGNQPQHF. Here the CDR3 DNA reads TGTGCCAGTAGTGTTTGGGCAGGGGGCAATCAGCCCCAGCATTTT.

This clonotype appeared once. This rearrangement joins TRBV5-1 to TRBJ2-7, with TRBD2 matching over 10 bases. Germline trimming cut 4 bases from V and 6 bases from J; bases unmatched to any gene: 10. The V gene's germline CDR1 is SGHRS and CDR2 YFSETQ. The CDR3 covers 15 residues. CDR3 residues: CASSNSGRLGGEQYF. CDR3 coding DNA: TGCGCCAGCAGCAATAGCGGGAGGCTTGGCGGCGAGCAGTACTTC. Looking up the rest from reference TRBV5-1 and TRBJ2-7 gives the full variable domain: KAGVTQTPRYLIKTRGQQVTLSCSPISGHRSVSWYQQTPGQGLQFLFEYFSETQRNKGNFPGRFSGRQFSNSRSEMNVSTLELGDSALYLCASSNSGRLGGEQYFGPGTRLTVT.

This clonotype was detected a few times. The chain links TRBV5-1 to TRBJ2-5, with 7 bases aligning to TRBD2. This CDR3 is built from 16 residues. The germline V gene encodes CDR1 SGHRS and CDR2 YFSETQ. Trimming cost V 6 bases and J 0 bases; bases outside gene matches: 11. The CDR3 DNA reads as TGCGCCAGCACCCGGGGGGACTTTCTGTACCAAGAGACCCAGTACTTC. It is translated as CASTRGDFLYQETQYF.

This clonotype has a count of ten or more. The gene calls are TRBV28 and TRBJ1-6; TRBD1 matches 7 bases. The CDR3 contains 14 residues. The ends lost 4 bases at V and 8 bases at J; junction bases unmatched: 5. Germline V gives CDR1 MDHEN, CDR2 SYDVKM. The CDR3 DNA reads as TGTGCCAGCAGTTCTTACAGGGGCTATTCACCCCTCCACTTT. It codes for CASSSYRGYSPLHF.

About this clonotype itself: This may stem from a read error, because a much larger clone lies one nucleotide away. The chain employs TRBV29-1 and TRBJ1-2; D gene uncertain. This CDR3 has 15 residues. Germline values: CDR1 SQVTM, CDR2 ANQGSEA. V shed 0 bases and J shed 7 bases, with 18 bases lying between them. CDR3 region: CSVEDLIFWVSGYTF. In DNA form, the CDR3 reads TGCAGCGTTGAAGATCTCATTTTTTGGGTTTCTGGCTACACCTTC.

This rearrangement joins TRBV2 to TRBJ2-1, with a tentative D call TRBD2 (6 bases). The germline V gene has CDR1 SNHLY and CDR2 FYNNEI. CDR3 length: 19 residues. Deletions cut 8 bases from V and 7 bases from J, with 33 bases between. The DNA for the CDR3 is TGTGCCAGCTGGGGGGATTGGGGCAGATCTGGACCCGGTCCGAATGAGCAGTTCTTC. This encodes CASWGDWGRSGPGPNEQFF.

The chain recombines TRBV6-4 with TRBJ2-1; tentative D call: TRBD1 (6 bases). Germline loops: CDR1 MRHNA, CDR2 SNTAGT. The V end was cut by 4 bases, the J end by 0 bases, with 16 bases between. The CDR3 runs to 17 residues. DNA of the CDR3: TGTGCCAGCAGTGCCGGCACAGGGAGAGGCTCCTACAATGAGCAGTTCTTC. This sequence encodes CASSAGTGRGSYNEQFF.

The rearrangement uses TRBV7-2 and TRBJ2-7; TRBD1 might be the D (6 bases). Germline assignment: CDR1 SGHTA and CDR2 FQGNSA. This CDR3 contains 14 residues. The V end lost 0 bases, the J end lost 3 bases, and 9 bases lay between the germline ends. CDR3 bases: TGTGCCAGCAGCTTAGCGCAACAGGGCTACGAGCAGTACTTC. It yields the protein CASSLAQQGYEQYF.

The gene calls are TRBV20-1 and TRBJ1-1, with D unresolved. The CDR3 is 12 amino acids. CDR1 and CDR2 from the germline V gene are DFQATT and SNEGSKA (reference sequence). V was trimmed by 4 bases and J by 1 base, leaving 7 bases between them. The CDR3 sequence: CSAIAPNTEAFF. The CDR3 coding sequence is TGCAGTGCTATCGCCCCGAACACTGAAGCTTTCTTT.